The clone carrying this TCR beta chain was observed once. Only in-frame clones appear in the TCRdb table, and some are missing; sequencing was by immunoSEQ multiplex PCR. The repertoire consists of tens of thousands of clones, with under 90% occurring once and the leading ten covering roughly 1.5%. CDR3 length: 16 amino acids. V trimming: 0 bases; J trimming: 2 bases; junction bases outside the gene matches: 7. Germline-derived CDR1 and CDR2 are LGHNA and YNFKEQ. This entry comes from a study of monozygotic twins with cystic fibrosis. Material: blood. The V gene is TRBV4-2, the J gene TRBJ2-7, with TRBD2 matching over 7 bases. The sequence was collected from a girl aged 2 to 10 with cystic fibrosis. In DNA form, the CDR3 reads TGTGCCAGCAGCCAAGATCCCCGGGGAGGGGCCTACGAGCAGTACTTC. Translation: CASSQDPRGGAYEQYF.